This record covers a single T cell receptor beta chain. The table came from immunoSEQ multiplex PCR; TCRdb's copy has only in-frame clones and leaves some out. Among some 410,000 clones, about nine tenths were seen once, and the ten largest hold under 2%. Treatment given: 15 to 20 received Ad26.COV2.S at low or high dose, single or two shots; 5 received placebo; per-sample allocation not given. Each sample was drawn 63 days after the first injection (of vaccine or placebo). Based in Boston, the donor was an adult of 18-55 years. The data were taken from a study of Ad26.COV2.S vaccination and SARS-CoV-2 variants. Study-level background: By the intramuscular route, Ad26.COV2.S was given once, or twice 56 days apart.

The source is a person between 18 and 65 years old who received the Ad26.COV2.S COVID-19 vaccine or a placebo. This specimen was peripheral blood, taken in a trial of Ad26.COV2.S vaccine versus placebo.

The DNA of the CDR3 is TGTGCCAGCAGCCAAGGGGGGCAAACTACACAGAACTATAATTCACCCCTCCACTTT. Protein sequence: CASSQGGQTTQNYNSPLHF. This rearrangement joins TRBV3-1 (or the pseudogene TRBV3-2) to TRBJ1-6, with D maybe TRBD1 (6 bases). Germline assignment: CDR1 LGHDT and CDR2 YNNKEL (reference sequence). V was trimmed by 1 base and J by 3 bases, leaving 19 bases between them. There are 19 residues in the CDR3.